This T cell receptor (beta chain) emerged from a study of CD8+CD57+ T cells in acquired aplastic anemia. For the study at large: DNA recovered from sorted CD4+ and CD8+ cells had a mean of about 3.5 ug. Regarding the study as a whole: Patients did not significantly differ from controls in CD8+ Simpson's diversity.

On this clonotype: Antigen: not known.

Profiling of TCR beta VDJ combinations and CDR3 sequences used genomic DNA as template. TCRdb used MiXCR to reprocess the reads, holding one entry per CDR3 protein. The repertoire holds about 270,000 distinct CDR3 sequences, with 55% to 65% as singletons. Per the germline V gene, CDR1 is SEHNR and CDR2 is FQNEAQ (reference sequence). This CDR3 spans 14 amino acids. V was clipped by 5 bases and J by 6 bases, with 15 bases between them. Sequencing was performed on sorted CD4+, CD8+, or CD8+CD57+ T cells (not recorded which) from PBMCs. The chain links TRBV7-9 to TRBJ2-3; D might be TRBD1 (6 bases). The TCR originated in a human donor with severe aplastic anemia or a healthy control (not recorded which). CDR3 loop: CASSPNLQGDTQYF. The CDR3 coding sequence is TGTGCCAGCAGCCCGAATTTACAGGGCGATACGCAGTATTTT. Combining the CDR3 with reference TRBV7-9 and TRBJ2-3 gives the whole variable domain DTGVSQNPRHKITKRGQNVTFRCDPISEHNRLYWYRQTLGQGPEFLTYFQNEAQLEKSRLLSDRFSAERPKGSFSTLEIQRTEQGDSAMYLCASSPNLQGDTQYFGPGTRLTVL.